One and the same sample provided the 29 T cell receptor beta chains below, sequenced in a study of T cell responses to AZD1222 COVID-19 vaccine. Only in-frame clones appear in the TCRdb table, and some are missing; sequencing was by immunoSEQ multiplex PCR. The table shows roughly 180,000 clones, with around 93% occurring only once. The sequencing here drew on peripheral blood, taken on day 0 of AZD1222 vaccination. The receptor set was obtained from an adult in good health.

The chain employs TRBV7-3 and TRBJ2-1, with TRBD2 identical over 10 bases. This CDR3 is 15 amino acids long. V lost 1 base and J lost 9; bases outside the gene matches: 6. The V gene's germline CDR1 is SGHTA and CDR2 FQGTGA. The CDR3 bases are TGTGCCAGCAGCTTAATGGCTAGCGGGAGAAGTGAGCAGTTCTTC. It codes for CASSLMASGRSEQFF.

V usage is TRBV30 and J usage is TRBJ2-7, with 7 bases that match TRBD2. This CDR3 region has 16 residues. Germline CDR1 reads GTSNPN; CDR2 reads SVGIG (reference sequence). With V trimmed by 4 bases and J by 3 bases, 15 bases remained unmatched. The CDR3 DNA sequence: TGTGCCTGGAAACCTTCAATCCTAGCGGACTTCTACGAGCAGTACTTC. Residues: CAWKPSILADFYEQYF. Supplemented by reference TRBV30 and TRBJ2-7, the full variable domain reads SQTIHQWPATLVQPVGSPLSLECTVEGTSNPNLYWYRQAAGRGLQLLFYSVGIGQISSEVPQNLSASRPQDRQFILSSKKLLLSDSGFYLCAWKPSILADFYEQYFGPGTRLTVT.

This chain joins TRBV28 and TRBJ1-5; TRBD1 is a possible D gene (6 bases). The CDR3 contains 16 residues. Trimming took off 2 bases at V and 2 bases at J, with 13 bases between the two ends. The germline CDR1 and CDR2 sequences are MDHEN and SYDVKM. The CDR3 here is CASSLQGRWGNQPQHF. CDR3 DNA: TGTGCCAGCAGTTTACAGGGGAGGTGGGGCAATCAGCCCCAGCATTTT.

The V and J genes are TRBV2 and TRBJ2-3, with 11 bases matching TRBD1. The CDR3 totals 13 residues. Germline CDR1 reads SNHLY; CDR2 reads FYNNEI. V was clipped by 8 bases and J by 3 bases; unmatched bases: 1. The DNA of the CDR3 is TGTGCCAGCGGGACAGGGGGTACAGATACGCAGTATTTT. It is translated as CASGTGGTDTQYF.

V gene TRBV5-1 combines with J gene TRBJ1-1; 8 bases fit TRBD1. V gave up 0 bases and J gave up 6 bases; unmatched junction bases: 7. The CDR3 runs to 15 residues. Germline lookup yields CDR1 SGHRS and CDR2 YFSETQ. CDR3 DNA: TGCGCCAGCAGCTTGGAAACAGGGGGAGGATCTGAAGCTTTCTTT. As protein: CASSLETGGGSEAFF.

This sequence joins TRBV11-2 and TRBJ2-7, with 8 bases that match TRBD2. The CDR3 spans 15 residues. Germline V CDR1 and CDR2: SGHAT, FQNNGV. V lost 1 base to trimming and J lost 7 bases; unmatched junction nucleotides: 9. Written as DNA, the CDR3 is TGTGCCAGCAGCTTAGCTTGGCGGGAGGCCGCTGAGCAGTACTTC. Its protein is CASSLAWREAAEQYF. Full variable domain (outside the CDR3, taken from reference TRBV11-2 and TRBJ2-7): EAGVAQSPRYKIIEKRQSVAFWCNPISGHATLYWYQQILGQGPKLLIQFQNNGVVDDSQLPKDRFSAERLKGVDSTLKIQPAKLEDSAVYLCASSLAWREAAEQYFGPGTRLTVT.

The rearrangement links TRBV18 to TRBJ1-5; unclear D gene. The CDR3 consists of 13 residues. The germline CDR1 and CDR2 sequences are KGHSH and LQKENI. Trimming removed 3 bases at V and 4 bases at J, with 7 bases between. In nucleotides, the CDR3 is TGTGCCAGCTCACCTGGGAATAATCAGCCCCAGCATTTT. It specifies CASSPGNNQPQHF.

This chain connects TRBV10-2 to TRBJ1-1, with a possible D match to TRBD1 (6 bases). Looked up from germline, CDR1 is WSHSY and CDR2 is SAAADI. Deletions cut 0 bases from V and 4 bases from J, with 15 bases between. CDR3 size: 16 residues. The CDR3 coding sequence is TGCGCCAGCAGTGAGTCTTTAGGGGGGCTGGGCACTGAAGCTTTCTTT. Translation: CASSESLGGLGTEAFF.

This clone occurred a few times. The chain combines TRBV7-9 with TRBJ1-3; perhaps TRBD1 as D (5 bases). V was cut by 6 bases and J by 4 bases, with 7 bases left in between. This CDR3 spans 12 amino acids. Germline V gene sequence: CDR1 SEHNR, CDR2 FQNEAQ (reference sequence). The CDR3 protein is CASSSGGNTIYF. CDR3 nucleotide sequence: TGTGCCAGCAGTTCAGGGGGAAACACCATATATTTT.

Comment on this clone: Sequence at one end of the junction differs from germline and may be a read error. The rearrangement links TRBV30 to TRBJ2-3; a possible D gene is TRBD2 (6 bases). The germline V gene encodes CDR1 GTSNPN and CDR2 SVGIG (reference sequence). The CDR3 spans 15 residues. CDR3 loop: CAWSRDFLGTDTQYF. In DNA form, the CDR3 reads TGTGCCTGGAGTAGGGACTTCTTAGGCACGGATACGCAGTATTTT.

The gene calls are TRBV19 and TRBJ1-2, with D possibly being TRBD1 (6 bases). Germline loops: CDR1 LNHDA, CDR2 SQIVND (reference sequence). V was trimmed by 0 bases and J by 7 bases, leaving 18 bases between them. The CDR3 contains 16 residues. Here the CDR3 reads CASSIDGDTRLGGYTF. The CDR3 region has the DNA TGTGCCAGTAGTATAGACGGGGACACCCGGCTGGGTGGCTACACCTTC.

The gene calls are TRBV3-1 (or the pseudogene TRBV3-2) and TRBJ1-6; D is undetermined. Germline-derived CDR1 and CDR2 are LGHDT and YNNKEL (reference sequence). CDR3 length: 13 residues. V was clipped by 0 bases and J by 10 bases, with 7 bases between them. CDR3 bases: TGTGCCAGCAGCCAAGAAATAGGGTCACCCCTCCACTTT. Its protein product is CASSQEIGSPLHF.

This rearrangement joins TRBV4-1 to TRBJ2-1, with D hard to call. Trimming removed 7 bases from V and 2 bases from J, with 9 bases in between. There are 13 residues in the CDR3. Germline V gene data show CDR1 as MGHRA and CDR2 as YSYEKL. The CDR3 DNA is TGCGCCAGCACGGGCCAAACCTACAATGAGCAGTTCTTC. This translates into CASTGQTYNEQFF.

The chain links TRBV27 to TRBJ2-7, with TRBD2 identical over 9 bases. CDR1 is MNHEY and CDR2 is SMNVEV in the germline V gene (reference sequence). CDR3 size: 15 residues. V trimming: 2 bases; J trimming: 3 bases; junction bases outside the gene matches: 5. CDR3 in amino acids: CASSLIAGEGYEQYF. The CDR3 region has the DNA TGTGCCAGCAGTTTAATAGCGGGAGAAGGCTACGAGCAGTACTTC.

The chain couples TRBV7-9 to TRBJ2-1; possibly TRBD1 for D (5 bases). Trimming stripped 5 bases from V and 12 bases from J, with 11 bases between. Looked up from germline, CDR1 is SEHNR and CDR2 is FQNEAQ (reference sequence). The CDR3 has 11 amino acids. The CDR3 here is CASSNQGWQFF. CDR3 nucleotide sequence: TGTGCCAGCAGCAACCAGGGTTGGCAGTTCTTC.

The J gene is TRBJ1-5, the V gene TRBV28, with 8 bases lining up with TRBD1. Germline values: CDR1 MDHEN, CDR2 SYDVKM. CDR3 length: 14 residues. The junction had 3 bases not matched to a gene; V was cut back by 6 bases and J by 2 bases. The CDR3 loop is CASSGTGRNQPQHF. The CDR3 bases are TGTGCCAGCAGCGGGACAGGCCGCAATCAGCCCCAGCATTTT.

The V call is TRBV28, the J call TRBJ1-1; D gene uncertain. This CDR3 region has 11 residues. V lost 11 bases and J 0 bases, leaving 7 bases between the germline ends. Per the germline V gene, CDR1 is MDHEN and CDR2 is SYDVKM. The CDR3, as DNA: TGTGCCTCTTGGATGAACACTGAAGCTTTCTTT. This sequence encodes CASWMNTEAFF.

This clone has only one observation. The rearrangement joins TRBV27 to TRBJ2-6; D is unclear. Germline V gene data show CDR1 as MNHEY and CDR2 as SMNVEV (reference sequence). V gave up 4 bases and J gave up 2 bases, with 12 bases separating them. This CDR3 spans 16 amino acids. The CDR3: CASSSWVAAGANVLTF. CDR3 coding DNA: TGTGCCAGCAGTTCTTGGGTTGCGGCTGGGGCCAACGTCCTGACTTTC.

The rearrangement uses TRBV25-1 and TRBJ2-4, with D possibly matching TRBD2 (5 bases). With 3 bases removed from V and 2 bases from J, the gap between germline ends came to 17 bases. Germline V lookup: CDR1 MGHDK, CDR2 SYGVNS. This CDR3 is built from 17 residues. CDR3 DNA sequence: TGTGCCAGCAGTGACTCACGAGGGCTAGAAACCAAAAACATTCAGTACTTC. Protein product: CASSDSRGLETKNIQYF.

This clone was recorded only once. The chain couples TRBV28 to TRBJ2-2; 8 positions match TRBD1. The CDR3 sequence is 15 residues long. Germline V gives CDR1 MDHEN, CDR2 SYDVKM. V shed 7 bases, J shed 6 bases, and the junction held 10 bases outside the gene matches. The DNA for the CDR3 is TGTGCCAGCACACCAGCAGGGGGCTGGGCCGGGGAGCTGTTTTTT. This gives the protein CASTPAGGWAGELFF.

The chain employs TRBV5-1 and TRBJ1-1; D not certain. V was pared by 1 base and J by 2 bases, with 9 bases between. Germline lookup yields CDR1 SGHRS and CDR2 YFSETQ. The CDR3 sequence is 14 residues long. The CDR3 nucleotides read TGCGCCAGCAGCTTGACGGGCTTCAACACTGAAGCTTTCTTT. Its translation: CASSLTGFNTEAFF.

The chain employs TRBV29-1 and TRBJ2-1, with 12 bases that match TRBD2. V trimming: 0 bases; J trimming: 10 bases; junction bases outside the gene matches: 16. Germline assignment: CDR1 SQVTM and CDR2 ANQGSEA. The CDR3 runs 18 residues. The CDR3 region has the DNA TGCAGCGTTGAAGACGGTGATCGACTAGCGGGGGCCTTAGGAGAGCAGTTCTTC. This encodes CSVEDGDRLAGALGEQFF.

The chain is built from TRBV19 and TRBJ2-2; 15 positions match TRBD2. The CDR3 has 19 residues. The ends lost 6 bases at V and 6 bases at J; junction bases unmatched: 14. Germline-derived CDR1 and CDR2 are LNHDA and SQIVND (reference sequence). The CDR3 is CASRPGTSGRKVVAGELFF. DNA of the CDR3: TGTGCCAGTAGGCCCGGGACTAGCGGGAGGAAAGTAGTGGCCGGGGAGCTGTTTTTT.

The V call is TRBV5-6, the J call TRBJ2-1, with D unresolved. Trimming cost V 4 bases and J 0 bases, with 11 bases left between them. The germline CDR1 and CDR2 sequences are SGHDT and YYEEEE. CDR3 length equals 15 residues. CDR3 DNA: TGTGCCAGCAGCCCTGTCCCGAGCTCCTACAATGAGCAGTTCTTC. Translating gives CASSPVPSSYNEQFF.

The chain couples TRBV6-2 or TRBV6-3 to TRBJ2-2; 7 bases match TRBD2. V gave up 0 bases and J gave up 2 bases; unmatched junction bases: 6. The germline V gene has CDR1 MNHEY and CDR2 SVGEGT. The CDR3 loop spans 17 amino acids. For the CDR3, the DNA is TGTGCCAGCAGTTACTCGAGCGGGATCCGAAACACCGGGGAGCTGTTTTTT. The encoded protein is CASSYSSGIRNTGELFF.

CDR3 amino acids: CASQPLAGAPSGYNEQFF. CDR3 bases: TGTGCCAGTCAACCACTAGCGGGAGCCCCCTCGGGCTACAATGAGCAGTTCTTC. The chain joins TRBV19 to TRBJ2-1; 11 bases line up with TRBD2. This CDR3 comprises 18 residues. V shed 8 bases, J shed 3 bases, and the junction held 15 bases outside the gene matches. The germline gives CDR1 LNHDA, CDR2 SQIVND (reference sequence).

The chain couples TRBV4-3 to TRBJ2-7; D call uncertain. The V gene lost 3 bases and the J gene lost 3 bases, with 12 bases spanning the gap. This CDR3 has 14 residues. Germline V gene sequence: CDR1 LGHNA, CDR2 YSLEER. CDR3 residues: CASSQFMGGYEQYF. The CDR3, as DNA: TGCGCCAGCAGCCAGTTTATGGGTGGCTACGAGCAGTACTTC.

The chain recombines TRBV2 with TRBJ2-3, with D possibly being TRBD2 (7 bases). V was pared by 4 bases and J by 3 bases, with 14 bases between. The CDR3 totals 15 residues. Germline V gives CDR1 SNHLY, CDR2 FYNNEI. The DNA of the CDR3 is TGTGCCAGCAGTGGGGCAGCGGGACAAACAGATACGCAGTATTTT. Translated: CASSGAAGQTDTQYF.

This rearrangement joins TRBV7-2 to TRBJ2-5; 12 positions match TRBD2. Losses at the gene ends were 1 base for V and 7 bases for J; bases not matched to a gene: 10. Germline assignment: CDR1 SGHTA and CDR2 FQGNSA. The length of the CDR3 is 17 residues. The CDR3 spells CASSLVALAGGSLTQYF. DNA for the CDR3: TGTGCCAGCAGCTTAGTGGCACTAGCGGGAGGCTCATTGACCCAGTACTTC.